One TCR beta chain is described in this entry. Its antigen is unidentified. This sample is drawn from a study of blood T cells in healthy people across ages. The wider study: Capturing about one barcoded beta molecule per two T cells was achieved by template switching. Study results and caveats: The recorded TCR beta diversity per million T cells decreased in a roughly linear manner with age.

A second roughly 6 to 11 cycle PCR used barcoded and J-beta primers. Every cDNA molecule carried a tag from a template-switch adaptor bearing 12 random nucleotides. TCRdb called the 5' RACE reads again in MiXCR, with one record for every CDR3 protein. The sample yields approximately 810,000 distinct CDR3 sequences, 29% seen once. From germline, CDR1 is MDHEN and CDR2 SYDVKM. The V gene end was trimmed by 2 bases and the J gene end by 6 bases; junction bases not matched to a gene: 13. The CDR3 runs 19 residues. A minimum of 6 micrograms of total RNA was extracted per sample. The specimen sequenced was blood. The genes are TRBV28 and TRBJ2-7; 16 bases agree with TRBD2. The source is a woman older than 75 in good health. CDR3 sequence reads: CASSLMGLAGGISVREQYF. The CDR3 DNA reads as TGTGCCAGCAGTTTAATGGGACTAGCGGGGGGGATTTCGGTGCGCGAGCAGTACTTC.